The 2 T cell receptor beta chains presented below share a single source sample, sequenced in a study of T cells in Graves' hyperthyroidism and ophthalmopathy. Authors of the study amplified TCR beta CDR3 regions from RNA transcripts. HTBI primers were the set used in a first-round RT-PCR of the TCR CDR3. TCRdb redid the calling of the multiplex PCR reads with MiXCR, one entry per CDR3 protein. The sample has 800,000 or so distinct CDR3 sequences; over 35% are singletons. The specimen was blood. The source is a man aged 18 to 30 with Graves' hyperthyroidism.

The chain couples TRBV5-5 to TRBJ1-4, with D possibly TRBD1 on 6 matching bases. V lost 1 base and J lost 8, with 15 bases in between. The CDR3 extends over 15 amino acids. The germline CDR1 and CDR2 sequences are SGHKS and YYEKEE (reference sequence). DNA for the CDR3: TGTGCCAGCAGCTTGTGGTCCAGCCAGGGGGAAAAACTGTTTTTT. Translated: CASSLWSSQGEKLFF.

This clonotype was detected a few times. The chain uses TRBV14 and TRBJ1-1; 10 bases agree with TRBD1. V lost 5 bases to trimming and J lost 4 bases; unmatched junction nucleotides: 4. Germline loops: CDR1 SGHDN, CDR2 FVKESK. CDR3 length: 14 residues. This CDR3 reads CASSKTGGVTEAFF. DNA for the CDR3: TGTGCCAGCAGCAAGACAGGGGGCGTCACTGAAGCTTTCTTT. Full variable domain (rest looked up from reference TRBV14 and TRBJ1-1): EAGVTQFPSHSVIEKGQTVTLRCDPISGHDNLYWYRRVMGKEIKFLLHFVKESKQDESGMPNNRFLAERTGGTYSTLKVQPAELEDSGVYFCASSKTGGVTEAFFGQGTRLTVV.